The present T cell receptor (beta chain) was sequenced within a study of shared clonotypes between healthy human individuals. As defined, naive CD8 cells were CD45RO-negative and positively selected for CCR7, with terminally differentiated effector memory CD45RA+ cells excluded. From germline, CDR1 is ENHRY and CDR2 SYGVKD. V lost 4 bases and J lost 2; bases outside the gene matches: 4. The CDR3 runs 15 residues. Study conclusions and caveats: The generation probabilities recorded for non-shared clonotypes fell below those of clonotypes shared by all four donors. Clonotype sharing across a handful of donors was observed for 5% to 6.5% of naive CD4 clonotypes.

This table comes from immunoSEQ multiplex PCR, and its TCRdb copy is limited to in-frame clones, with some not included. The table includes 1.5 million to 2.5 million clones, approximately 94% detected once. Comment on this clone: What it binds is unknown.

The rearrangement joins TRBV10-3 to TRBJ1-4; 7 bases fit TRBD1. Sequenced input: naive CD8+ T cells sorted from blood. This sequence originates from a man younger than 35 in good health. Written as DNA, the CDR3 is TGTGCCATCAGTGTTACAGGGGAGACTAATGAAAAACTGTTTTTT. Translation gives CAISVTGETNEKLFF.